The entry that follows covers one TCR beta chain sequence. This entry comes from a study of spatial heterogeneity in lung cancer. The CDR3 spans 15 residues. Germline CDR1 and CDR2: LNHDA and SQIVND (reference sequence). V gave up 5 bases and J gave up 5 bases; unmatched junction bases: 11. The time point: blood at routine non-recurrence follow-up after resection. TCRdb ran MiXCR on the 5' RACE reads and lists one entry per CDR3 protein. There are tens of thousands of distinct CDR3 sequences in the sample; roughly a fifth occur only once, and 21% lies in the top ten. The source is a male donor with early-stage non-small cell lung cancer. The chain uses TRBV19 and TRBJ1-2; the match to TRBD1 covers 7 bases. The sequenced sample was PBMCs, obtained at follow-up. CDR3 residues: CASSPRDRTPYGYTF. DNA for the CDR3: TGTGCCAGTAGTCCCCGGGACAGAACCCCTTATGGCTACACCTTC.